The clone carrying this T cell receptor beta chain was seen a single time. The antigen remains undetermined. The V gene lost 5 bases and the J gene lost 4 bases, with 11 bases spanning the gap. Germline V gives CDR1 SEHNR, CDR2 FQNEAQ (reference sequence). The CDR3 consists of 13 residues. In each PCR, synthetic TCR analog templates were spiked in. Using immunoSEQ multiplex PCR, the repertoire was profiled, and TCRdb retains in-frame clones only, with some absent. The table shows approximately 93,000 clones, with 83% occurring only once. The sample comes from a study of PD-L1 blockade in urothelial cancer. Study information: Blood samples contained a median 141,255 T cells.

Time point here: peripheral blood 6 weeks after treatment start. Patient sample counts ranged from 1 to 8, pretreatment and on-treatment. Overall study findings and caveats: More expansion of tumor-associated blood clones, seen at 3 weeks, marked durable-benefit patients.

Sequencing was performed on PBMCs, taken around atezolizumab (anti-PD-L1) treatment. The chain has TRBV7-9 and TRBJ1-2; a possible D gene is TRBD1 (5 bases). The TCR was taken from a man in his sixties or seventies with urothelial cancer. The chain's CDR3 is CASSPGDTYGYTF. The CDR3, as DNA: TGTGCCAGCAGCCCGGGGGATACCTATGGCTACACCTTC.